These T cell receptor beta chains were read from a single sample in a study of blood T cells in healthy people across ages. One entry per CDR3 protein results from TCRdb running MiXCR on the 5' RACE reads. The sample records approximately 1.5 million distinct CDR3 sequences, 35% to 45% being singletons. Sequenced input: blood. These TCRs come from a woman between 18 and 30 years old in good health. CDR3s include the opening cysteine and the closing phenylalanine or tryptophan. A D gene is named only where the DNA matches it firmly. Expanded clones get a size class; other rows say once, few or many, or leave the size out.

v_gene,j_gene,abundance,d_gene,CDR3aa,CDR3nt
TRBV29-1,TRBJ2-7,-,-,CSVDDRARYNEQYF,TGCAGCGTTGACGACAGAGCCAGGTACAATGAGCAGTACTTC
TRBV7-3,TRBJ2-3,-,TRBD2,CASSLGPGLAGDTQYF,TGTGCCAGCAGCTTGGGCCCGGGACTAGCGGGGGATACGCAGTATTTT
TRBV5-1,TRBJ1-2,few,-,CASSLQGLDGYTF,TGCGCCAGCAGCTTGCAGGGCTTGGATGGCTACACCTTC
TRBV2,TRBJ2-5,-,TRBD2,CASEPGLAMETQYF,TGTGCCAGCGAACCGGGACTAGCGATGGAGACCCAGTACTTC
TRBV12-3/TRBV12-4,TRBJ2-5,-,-,CASSPSLGVGQETQYF,TGTGCCAGCAGTCCGAGTTTGGGGGTAGGCCAAGAGACCCAGTACTTC
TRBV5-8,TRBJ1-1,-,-,CASKGVGTEVFF,TGTGCCAGCAAGGGGGTCGGCACTGAAGTTTTCTTT
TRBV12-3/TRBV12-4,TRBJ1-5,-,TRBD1,CASRGQVGNQPQHF,TGTGCCAGCAGGGGACAGGTGGGGAATCAGCCCCAGCATTTT
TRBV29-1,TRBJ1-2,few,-,CSVEEPGDNYGYTF,TGCAGCGTAGAGGAACCAGGGGATAACTATGGCTACACCTTC
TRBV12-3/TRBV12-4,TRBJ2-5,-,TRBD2,CASIRGDTTQETQYF,TGTGCCAGCATCCGGGGGGATACTACCCAAGAGACCCAGTACTTC
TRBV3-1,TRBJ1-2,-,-,CASSPVGQPLLGYTF,TGTGCCAGCAGCCCTGTAGGCCAGCCTCTGCTCGGCTACACCTTC
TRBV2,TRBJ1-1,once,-,CVSSELENTEAFF,TGTGTCAGCAGTGAACTAGAAAACACTGAAGCTTTCTTT
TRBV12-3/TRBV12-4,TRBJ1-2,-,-,CASSLVDGCTF,TGTGCCAGCAGTTTGGTAGATGGCTGCACCTTC
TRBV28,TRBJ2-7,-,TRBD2,CASSPPGTSGFTYEQYF,TGTGCCAGCAGTCCCCCCGGGACTAGCGGATTTACCTACGAGCAGTACTTC
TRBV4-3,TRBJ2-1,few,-,CASSQELTIGLLNEQFF,TGCGCCAGCAGCCAAGAACTGACGATTGGCTTGCTTAATGAGCAGTTCTTC
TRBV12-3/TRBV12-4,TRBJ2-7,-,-,CASSLWGISYEQYF,TGTGCCAGCAGTTTATGGGGTATCTCCTACGAGCAGTACTTC
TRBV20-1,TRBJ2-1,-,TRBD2,CSATGPGTSVTEQFF,TGCAGTGCTACAGGCCCCGGGACTAGCGTGACTGAGCAGTTCTTC
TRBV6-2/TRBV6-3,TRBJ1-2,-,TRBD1,CASSDPGQMKYGYTF,TGTGCCAGCAGTGACCCGGGACAGATGAAATATGGCTACACCTTC
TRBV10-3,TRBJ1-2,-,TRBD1,CAVRSAGTAAYYGYTF,TGTGCCGTACGTTCGGCCGGGACAGCGGCATATTATGGCTACACCTTC
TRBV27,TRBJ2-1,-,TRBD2,CASSSRTSGSVNEQFF,TGTGCCAGCAGTTCTAGGACTAGCGGGAGCGTAAATGAGCAGTTCTTC
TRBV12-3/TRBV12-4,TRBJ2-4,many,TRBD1,CASSSRQGAGSEQYF,TGTGCCAGCAGTTCCCGACAGGGCGCAGGGAGTGAGCAGTACTTC
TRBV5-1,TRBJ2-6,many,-,CASSLAVSGANVLTF,TGCGCCAGCAGCTTGGCAGTTTCTGGGGCCAACGTCCTGACTTTC
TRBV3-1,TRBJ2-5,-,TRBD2,CASSQVSGGETQYF,TGTGCCAGCAGCCAAGTTAGCGGGGGAGAGACCCAGTACTTC
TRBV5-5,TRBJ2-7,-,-,CASSRGDLGGYEQYF,TGTGCCAGCAGCCGAGGGGACCTAGGAGGGTACGAACAGTACTTC
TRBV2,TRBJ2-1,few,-,CASADSILQFF,TGTGCCAGCGCGGACTCCATTTTACAGTTCTTC
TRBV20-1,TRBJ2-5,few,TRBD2,CSARVGTSSETQYF,TGCAGTGCTAGAGTCGGGACTAGTAGTGAGACCCAGTACTTC
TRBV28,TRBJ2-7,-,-,CASSHPNEQYF,TGTGCCAGCAGTCACCCCAATGAGCAGTACTTC
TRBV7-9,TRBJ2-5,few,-,CASSLLGIAQYF,TGTGCCAGCAGCTTACTTGGGATAGCCCAGTACTTC
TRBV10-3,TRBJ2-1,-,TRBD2,CAVSESGTSNQETQFF,TGTGCCGTCAGTGAGTCTGGGACTAGCAATCAAGAGACCCAGTTCTTC
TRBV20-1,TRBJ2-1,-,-,CSAPDADGKSSYNEQFF,TGCAGTGCCCCGGATGCGGATGGGAAAAGCTCCTACAATGAGCAGTTCTTC
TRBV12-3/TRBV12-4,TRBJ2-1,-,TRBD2,CASSKRSGGFYNEQFF,TGTGCCAGCAGCAAAAGGTCGGGAGGGTTCTACAATGAGCAGTTCTTC
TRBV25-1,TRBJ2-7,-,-,CASSGPGEGHEQYF,TGTGCCAGCAGTGGCCCAGGAGAGGGCCACGAGCAGTACTTC
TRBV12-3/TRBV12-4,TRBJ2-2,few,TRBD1,CASSGDRANTGELFF,TGTGCCAGCAGTGGGGACAGGGCGAACACCGGGGAGCTGTTTTTT
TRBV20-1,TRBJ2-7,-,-,CSASERDLYEQYF,TGCAGTGCTAGTGAGCGCGACCTCTACGAGCAGTACTTC
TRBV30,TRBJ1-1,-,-,CAWSSYSGEFTEAFF,TGTGCCTGGAGTTCTTATTCTGGAGAGTTCACTGAAGCTTTCTTT
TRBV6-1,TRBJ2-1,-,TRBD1,CASSLLGQGSSEQFF,TGTGCCAGCAGTCTTTTGGGACAGGGGTCCAGTGAGCAGTTCTTC
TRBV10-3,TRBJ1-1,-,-,CAISAGQGLRTEAFF,TGTGCCATCAGTGCCGGGCAGGGGCTTCGCACTGAAGCTTTCTTT
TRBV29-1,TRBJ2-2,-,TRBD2,CSVNSGSRNTGELFF,TGCAGCGTCAATAGCGGGAGTAGAAACACCGGGGAGCTGTTTTTT
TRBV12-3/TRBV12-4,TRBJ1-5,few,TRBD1,CASSETGGGQPQHF,TGTGCCAGCAGCGAGACAGGGGGCGGTCAGCCCCAGCATTTT
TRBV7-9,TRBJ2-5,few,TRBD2,CASSGTSVEETQYF,TGTGCCAGCAGCGGGACTAGCGTCGAGGAGACCCAGTACTTC
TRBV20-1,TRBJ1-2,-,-,CSVQRSDIGNYGYTF,TGCAGTGTCCAACGGTCGGACATCGGTAACTATGGCTACACCTTC